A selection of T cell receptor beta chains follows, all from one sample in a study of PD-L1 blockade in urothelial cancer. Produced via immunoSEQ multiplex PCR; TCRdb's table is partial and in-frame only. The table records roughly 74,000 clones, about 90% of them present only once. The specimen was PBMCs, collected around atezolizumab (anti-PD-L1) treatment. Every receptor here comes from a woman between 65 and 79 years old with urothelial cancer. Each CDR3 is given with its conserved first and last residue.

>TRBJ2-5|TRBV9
CASSGQTQETQYF
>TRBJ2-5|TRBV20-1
CSAIKQETQYF
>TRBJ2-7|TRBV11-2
CASSLGPGMSYEQYF
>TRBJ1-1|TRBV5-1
CASTLTGMNTEAFF
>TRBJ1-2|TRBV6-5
CASSYLGQGANYGYTF
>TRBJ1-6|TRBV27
CASSPHNSPLHF
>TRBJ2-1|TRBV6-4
CASSVAGGIHNEQFF
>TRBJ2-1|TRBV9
CASSAAGGQSNEQFF
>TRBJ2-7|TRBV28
CASRSGGGREQYF
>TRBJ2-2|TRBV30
CAWRDSTNTGELFF
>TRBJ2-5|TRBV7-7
CASSLRTSGQGTQYF
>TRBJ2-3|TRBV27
CASSPQGWTDTQYF
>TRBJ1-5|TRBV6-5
CASSRTAYSNQPQHF
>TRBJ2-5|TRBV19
CASSTGGTLKAQYF
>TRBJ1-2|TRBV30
CAWSVQANYGYTF
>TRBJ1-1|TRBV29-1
CSVEAPMNTEAFF
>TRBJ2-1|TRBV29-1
CSVSGTSGTYNEQFF
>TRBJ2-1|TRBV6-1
CASSEVGGGANEQFF
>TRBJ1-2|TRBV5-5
CASSLVGGRDQGYTF
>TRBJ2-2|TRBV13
CASSTGQGIITGELFF
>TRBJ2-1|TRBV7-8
CASSLGLAGEGVQFF
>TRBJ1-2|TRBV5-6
CASRTGVANYGYTF
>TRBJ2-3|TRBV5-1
CASSLGPPGRRDTDTQYF
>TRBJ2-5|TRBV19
CASSRTSGNQETQYF
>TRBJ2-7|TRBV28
CASSFALAGFSYEQYF